This TCR beta chain was obtained from a study of blood T cell repertoires in COVID-19. Whole-study context: Donors in the United States, Italy and Spain gave samples during acute or convalescent COVID-19. T cells, B-cell-depleted T cells, or PBMCs provided the cDNA or gDNA that served as material.

Study processing details: It was from reference gene primer amplification that nucleated cell counts were estimated. Sequencing used immunoSEQ multiplex PCR; TCRdb keeps in-frame clones, though not all of them. V, J and clone size derive from that table, while D and trimming were established from the DNA sequence. The table records around 160,000 clones, around 81% of them present only once. Looked up from germline, CDR1 is SGHKS and CDR2 is YYEKEE (reference sequence). The CDR3 is 11 residues long. V was trimmed by 4 bases and J by 3 bases, leaving 4 bases between them. The genes are TRBV5-5 and TRBJ1-1, with unresolved D. The TCR was taken from a man aged 55 to 70 with active or convalescent COVID-19. The sample was peripheral blood. CDR3 coding DNA: TGTGCCAGCAGCCGGGACACTGAAGCTTTCTTT. Its protein is CASSRDTEAFF.